These T cell receptor beta chains were read from a single sample in a study of T-cell reconstitution after alpha-beta-depleted transplantation in children. TCRdb itself ran the PCR reads through MiXCR, one entry per CDR3 protein. The top ten clones hold approximately 2.3% of a sample with approximately 350,000 distinct CDR3 sequences, about a tenth of them seen once. Sequencing used PBMCs from the stem cell graft donor, obtained from the stem cell graft. Receptors were obtained from a human donor who donated a stem cell graft to a child with acute lymphoblastic leukemia. Each CDR3 is given with its conserved first and last residue. D genes are given only for firm matches.

>TRBD1|TRBV11-3
CAGSLDSGGYYNEQFF
>.|TRBV4-1
CASSHPGSPLHF
>TRBD1|TRBV12-3/TRBV12-4
CASRGTGDTEAFF
>TRBD1|TRBV29-1
CSVERRTGPVVTEQFF
>TRBD1|TRBV28
CASRTQTGGSYEQYF
>.|TRBV4-2
CASSQGVSGGLTDTQYF
>TRBD1|TRBV11-2
CASSLGRQGRDGYTF
>TRBD2|TRBV5-1
CASGSGEKYNEQFF
>TRBD1|TRBV10-3
CAISEPGQGHNEQFF
>TRBD2|TRBV4-3
CASSQDTWEGRKDTQYF
>.|TRBV12-3/TRBV12-4
CASSRLLVELGELFF
>.|TRBV29-1
CSVDWRTRTSSDTQYF
>.|TRBV12-3/TRBV12-4
CASSRRRAGNTIYF
>TRBD1|TRBV12-3/TRBV12-4
CASSFTGTGDSGELFF
>.|TRBV28
CASSFGSRGLNIQYF
>.|TRBV12-3/TRBV12-4
CASSAVVAYEQYF
>TRBD2|TRBV4-2
CASSQDRASGSHEQFF
>TRBD2|TRBV29-1
CSVGLAGVYNEQFF
>.|TRBV6-6
CASSYRLGETQYF
>TRBD2|TRBV3-1
CASSQDGGGLASAEQYF
>TRBD2|TRBV20-1
CSAGTSGRFYNEQFF
>.|TRBV5-1
CASSRQERYNEQFF
>TRBD1|TRBV29-1
CSVELRDRSSYEQYF
>.|TRBV28
CASSLRVLGPQHPYEQYF
>.|TRBV20-1
CSASGGGYEQYF
>TRBD1|TRBV5-1
CASSLEGQTYEQYF
>.|TRBV5-1
CASSPRNRGGLYGYTF
>TRBD1|TRBV4-3
CASSQVQGSDTQYF
>.|TRBV27
CASSFRQEYTGELFF
>.|TRBV10-3
CAISGQDRTEAFF
>TRBD2|TRBV28
CASSPYARASSGTRLTDTQYF
>.|TRBV2
CASSEDRDFDYEQYF
>TRBD1|TRBV29-1
CSAEQGSSYEQYF
>TRBD2|TRBV4-1
CASSQEGSLAGGDTQYF
>.|TRBV5-1
CASSFGEGDYGYTF
>TRBD2|TRBV19
CASSLLTSGRDTQYF
>.|TRBV20-1
CSAIPGRSYEQYF
>.|TRBV5-4
CASSPPRSSGANVLTF
>.|TRBV5-1
CASSLVQGDEQYF
>TRBD2|TRBV27
CASHPEGTTSYEQYF
>.|TRBV6-2/TRBV6-3
CASSRGPLRSTEAFF
>TRBD2|TRBV11-2
CAGKTSGSYYTGELFF
>.|TRBV6-5
CASSYRGPGNTIYF